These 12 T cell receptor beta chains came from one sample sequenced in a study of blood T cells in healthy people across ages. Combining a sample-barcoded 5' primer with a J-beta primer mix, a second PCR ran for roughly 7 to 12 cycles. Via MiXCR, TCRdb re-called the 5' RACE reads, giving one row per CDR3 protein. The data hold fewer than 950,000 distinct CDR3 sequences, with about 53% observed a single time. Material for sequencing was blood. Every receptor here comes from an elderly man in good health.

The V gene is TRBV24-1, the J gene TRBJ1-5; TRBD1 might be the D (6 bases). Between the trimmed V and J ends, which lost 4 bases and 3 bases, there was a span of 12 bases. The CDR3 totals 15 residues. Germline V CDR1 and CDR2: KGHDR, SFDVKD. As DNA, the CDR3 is TGTGCCACCAGTGACCCCGGACAGACCAATCAGCCCCAGCATTTT. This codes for CATSDPGQTNQPQHF.

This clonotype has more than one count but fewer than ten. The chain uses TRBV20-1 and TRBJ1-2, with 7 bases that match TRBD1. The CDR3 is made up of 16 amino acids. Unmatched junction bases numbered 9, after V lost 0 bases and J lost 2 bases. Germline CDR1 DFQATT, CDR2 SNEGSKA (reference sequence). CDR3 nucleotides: TGCAGTGCTAGAGATTATTCGGCAGGGGGGAACTATGGCTACACCTTC. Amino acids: CSARDYSAGGNYGYTF.

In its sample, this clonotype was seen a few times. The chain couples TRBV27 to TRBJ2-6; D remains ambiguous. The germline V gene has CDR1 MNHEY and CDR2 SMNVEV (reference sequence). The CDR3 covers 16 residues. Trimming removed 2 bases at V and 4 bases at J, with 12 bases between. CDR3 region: CASSLLSPRGANVLTF. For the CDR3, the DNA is TGTGCCAGCAGTTTACTCAGTCCTAGGGGGGCCAACGTCCTGACTTTC.

The CDR3 is CASSLELRESSYNEQFF. CDR3 DNA sequence: TGTGCCAGCAGCTTAGAGTTGAGGGAGAGCTCCTACAATGAGCAGTTCTTC. This rearrangement joins TRBV7-8 to TRBJ2-1, with D perhaps matching TRBD2 (5 bases). Looked up from germline, CDR1 is SGHVS and CDR2 is FQNEAQ. Trimming took 1 base from V and 0 from J, leaving 13 bases between them. CDR3 length: 17 amino acids. Together with reference TRBV7-8 and TRBJ2-1, the CDR3 gives the full variable domain: GAGVSQSPRYKVAKRGQDVALRCDPISGHVSLFWYQQALGQGPEFLTYFQNEAQLDKSGLPSDRFFAERPEGSVSTLKIQRTQQEDSAVYLCASSLELRESSYNEQFFGPGTRLTVL.

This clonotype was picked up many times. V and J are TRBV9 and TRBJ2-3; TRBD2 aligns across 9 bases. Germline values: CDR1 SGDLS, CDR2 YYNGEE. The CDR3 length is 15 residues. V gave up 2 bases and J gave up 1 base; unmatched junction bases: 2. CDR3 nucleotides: TGTGCCAGCAGCGTGGGACTAGCTCGCACAGATACGCAGTATTTT. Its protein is CASSVGLARTDTQYF.

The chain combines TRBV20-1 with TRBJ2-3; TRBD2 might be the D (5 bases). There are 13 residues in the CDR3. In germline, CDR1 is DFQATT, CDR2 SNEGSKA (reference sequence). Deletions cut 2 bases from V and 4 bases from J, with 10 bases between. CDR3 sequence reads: CSARPSRADTQYF. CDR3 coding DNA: TGCAGTGCTAGACCTAGCAGAGCAGATACGCAGTATTTT.

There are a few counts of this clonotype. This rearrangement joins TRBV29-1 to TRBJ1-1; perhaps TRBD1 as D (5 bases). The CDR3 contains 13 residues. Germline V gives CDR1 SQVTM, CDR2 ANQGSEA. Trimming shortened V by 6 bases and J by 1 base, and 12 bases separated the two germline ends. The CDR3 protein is CSVKDNKNTEAFF. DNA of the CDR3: TGCAGCGTCAAGGACAACAAGAACACTGAAGCTTTCTTT.

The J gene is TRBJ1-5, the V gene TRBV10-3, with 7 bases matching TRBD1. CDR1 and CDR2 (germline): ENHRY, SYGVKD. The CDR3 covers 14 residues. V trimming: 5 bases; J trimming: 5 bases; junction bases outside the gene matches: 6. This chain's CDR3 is CAISPDRADQPQHF. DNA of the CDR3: TGTGCCATCAGTCCAGACAGGGCGGATCAGCCCCAGCATTTT.

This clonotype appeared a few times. This chain's CDR3 is CASSLWTGAETQYF. The CDR3 region has the DNA TGTGCCAGCAGCCTTTGGACAGGCGCTGAGACCCAGTACTTC. The chain links TRBV14 to TRBJ2-5; TRBD1 matches 7 bases. Germline CDR1 SGHDN, CDR2 FVKESK. The CDR3 consists of 14 residues. Trimming removed 4 bases from V and 5 bases from J; junction bases left unmatched: 7.

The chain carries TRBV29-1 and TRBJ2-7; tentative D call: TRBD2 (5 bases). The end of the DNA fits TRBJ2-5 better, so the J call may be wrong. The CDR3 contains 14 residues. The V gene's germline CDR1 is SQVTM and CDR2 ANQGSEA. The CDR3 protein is CSVLDPGHAGTQYF. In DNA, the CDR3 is TGCAGCGTCTTAGACCCCGGGCACGCGGGGACCCAGTACTTC.

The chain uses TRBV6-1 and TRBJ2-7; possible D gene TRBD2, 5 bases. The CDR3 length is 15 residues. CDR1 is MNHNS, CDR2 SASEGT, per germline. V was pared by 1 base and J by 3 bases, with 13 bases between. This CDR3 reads CASSEGRTGSYEQYF. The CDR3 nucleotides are TGTGCCAGCAGTGAAGGGCGGACGGGGAGCTACGAGCAGTACTTC.

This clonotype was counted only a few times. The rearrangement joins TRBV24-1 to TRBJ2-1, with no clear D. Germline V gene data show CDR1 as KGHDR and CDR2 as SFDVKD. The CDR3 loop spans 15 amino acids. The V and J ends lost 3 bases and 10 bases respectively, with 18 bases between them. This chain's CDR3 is CATSDPRRPYWEQFF. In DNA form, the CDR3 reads TGTGCCACCAGTGATCCCAGGCGCCCCTATTGGGAGCAGTTCTTC.